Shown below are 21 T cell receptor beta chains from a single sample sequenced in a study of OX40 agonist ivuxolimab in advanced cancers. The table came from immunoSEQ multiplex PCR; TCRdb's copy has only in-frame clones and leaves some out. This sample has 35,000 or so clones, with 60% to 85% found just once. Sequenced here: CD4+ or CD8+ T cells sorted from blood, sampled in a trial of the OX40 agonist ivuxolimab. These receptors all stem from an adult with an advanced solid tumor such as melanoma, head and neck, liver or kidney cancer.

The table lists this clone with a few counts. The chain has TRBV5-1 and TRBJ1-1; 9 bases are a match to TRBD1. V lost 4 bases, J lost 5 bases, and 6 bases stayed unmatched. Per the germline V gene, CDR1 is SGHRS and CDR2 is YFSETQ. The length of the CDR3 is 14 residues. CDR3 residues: CASSIQTGGTEAFF. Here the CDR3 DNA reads TGCGCCAGCAGCATACAGACAGGGGGGACTGAAGCTTTCTTT.

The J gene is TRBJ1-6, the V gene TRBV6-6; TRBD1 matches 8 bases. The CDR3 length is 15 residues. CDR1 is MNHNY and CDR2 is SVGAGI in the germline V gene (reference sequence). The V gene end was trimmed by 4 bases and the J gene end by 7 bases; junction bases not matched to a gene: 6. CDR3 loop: CASSSAGDRNSPLHF. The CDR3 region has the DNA TGTGCCAGCAGTTCCGCAGGGGACAGGAATTCACCCCTCCACTTT.

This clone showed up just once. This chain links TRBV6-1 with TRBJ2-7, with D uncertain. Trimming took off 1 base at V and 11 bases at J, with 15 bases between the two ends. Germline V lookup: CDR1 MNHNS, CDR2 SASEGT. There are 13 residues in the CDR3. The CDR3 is CASSEVGMPLEYF. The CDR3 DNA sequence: TGTGCCAGCAGTGAAGTTGGGATGCCCTTGGAGTACTTC.

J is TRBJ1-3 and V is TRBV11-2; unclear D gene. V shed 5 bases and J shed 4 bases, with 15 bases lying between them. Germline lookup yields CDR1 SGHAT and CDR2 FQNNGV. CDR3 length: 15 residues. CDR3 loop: CASSASGVEGNTIYF. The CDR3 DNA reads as TGTGCCAGCAGCGCTAGCGGGGTGGAGGGAAACACCATATATTTT.

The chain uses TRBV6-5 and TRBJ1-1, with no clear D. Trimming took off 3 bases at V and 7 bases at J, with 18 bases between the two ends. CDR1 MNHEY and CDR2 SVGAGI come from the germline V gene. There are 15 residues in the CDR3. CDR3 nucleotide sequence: TGTGCCAGCAGTTATCGGGGAGGAGCCGGGCTTGAAGCTTTCTTT. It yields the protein CASSYRGGAGLEAFF.

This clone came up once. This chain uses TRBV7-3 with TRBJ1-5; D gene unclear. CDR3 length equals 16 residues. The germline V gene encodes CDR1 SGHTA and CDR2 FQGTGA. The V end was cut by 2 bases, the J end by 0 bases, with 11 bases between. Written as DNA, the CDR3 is TGTGCCAGCAGCTTAGTCGCTGTTTATAGCAATCAGCCCCAGCATTTT. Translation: CASSLVAVYSNQPQHF. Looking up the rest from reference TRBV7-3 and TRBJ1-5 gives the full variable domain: GAGVSQTPSNKVTEKGKYVELRCDPISGHTALYWYRQSLGQGPEFLIYFQGTGAADDSGLPNDRFFAVRPEGSVSTLKIQRTERGDSAVYLCASSLVAVYSNQPQHFGDGTRLSIL.

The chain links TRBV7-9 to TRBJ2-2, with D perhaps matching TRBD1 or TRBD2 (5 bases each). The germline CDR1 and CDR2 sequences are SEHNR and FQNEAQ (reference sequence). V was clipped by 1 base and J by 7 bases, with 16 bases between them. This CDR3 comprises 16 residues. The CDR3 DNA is TGTGCCAGCAGCTTAGAAGGGGCAGGGACGAACGGGGAGCTGTTTTTT. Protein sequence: CASSLEGAGTNGELFF.

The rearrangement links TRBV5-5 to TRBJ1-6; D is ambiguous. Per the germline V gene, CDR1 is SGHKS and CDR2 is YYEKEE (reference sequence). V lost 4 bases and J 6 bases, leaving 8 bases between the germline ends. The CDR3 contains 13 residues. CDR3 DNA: TGTGCCAGCAGCGTAGAGGTTAATTCACCCCTCCACTTT. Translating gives CASSVEVNSPLHF. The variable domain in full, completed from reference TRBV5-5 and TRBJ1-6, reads DAGVTQSPTHLIKTRGQQVTLRCSPISGHKSVSWYQQVLGQGPQFIFQYYEKEERGRGNFPDRFSARQFPNYSSELNVNALLLGDSALYLCASSVEVNSPLHFGNGTRLTVT.

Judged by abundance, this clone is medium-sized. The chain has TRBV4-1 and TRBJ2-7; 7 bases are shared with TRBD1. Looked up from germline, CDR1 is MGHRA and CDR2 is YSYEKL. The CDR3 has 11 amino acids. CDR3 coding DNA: TGCGTCGCCAAGGGGGCGGTGGAGCAGTACGTC. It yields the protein CVAKGAVEQYV.

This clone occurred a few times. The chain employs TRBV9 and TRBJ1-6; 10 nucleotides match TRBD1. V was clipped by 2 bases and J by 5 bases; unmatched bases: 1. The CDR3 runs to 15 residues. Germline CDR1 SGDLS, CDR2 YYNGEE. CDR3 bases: TGTGCCAGCAGCGTGGGACAGGGGAATAATTCACCCCTCCACTTT. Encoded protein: CASSVGQGNNSPLHF.

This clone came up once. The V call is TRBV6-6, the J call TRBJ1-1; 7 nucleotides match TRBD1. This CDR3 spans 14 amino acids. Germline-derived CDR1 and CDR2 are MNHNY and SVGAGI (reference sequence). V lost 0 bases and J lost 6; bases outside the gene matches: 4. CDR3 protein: CASSYSDRVAEAFF. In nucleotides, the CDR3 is TGTGCCAGCAGTTACTCCGACAGGGTGGCTGAAGCTTTCTTT.

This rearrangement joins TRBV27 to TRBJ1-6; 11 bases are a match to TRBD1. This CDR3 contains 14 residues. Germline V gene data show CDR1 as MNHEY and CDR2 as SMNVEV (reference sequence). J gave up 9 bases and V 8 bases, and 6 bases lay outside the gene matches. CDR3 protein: CASGSGTGGSPLHF. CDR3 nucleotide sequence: TGTGCCAGCGGATCCGGGACAGGGGGTTCACCCCTCCACTTT.

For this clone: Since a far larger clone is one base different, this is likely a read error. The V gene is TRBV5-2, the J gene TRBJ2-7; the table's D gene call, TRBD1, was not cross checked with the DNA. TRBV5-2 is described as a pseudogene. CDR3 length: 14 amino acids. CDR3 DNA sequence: TGTGCCAGCAGCCAAATCCAGGGCTCCTACGAGCAGTACTTC. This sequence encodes CASSQIQGSYEQYF.

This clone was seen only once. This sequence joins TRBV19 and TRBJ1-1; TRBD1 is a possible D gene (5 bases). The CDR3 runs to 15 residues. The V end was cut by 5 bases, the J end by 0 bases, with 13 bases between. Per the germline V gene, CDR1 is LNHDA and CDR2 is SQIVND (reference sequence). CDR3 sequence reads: CASSQTDLMNTEAFF. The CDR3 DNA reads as TGTGCCAGTAGTCAGACAGACCTTATGAACACTGAAGCTTTCTTT.

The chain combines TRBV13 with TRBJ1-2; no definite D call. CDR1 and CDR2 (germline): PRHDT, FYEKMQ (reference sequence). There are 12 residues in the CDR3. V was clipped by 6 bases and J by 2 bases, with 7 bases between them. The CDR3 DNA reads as TGTGCCAGCAGGGCTGGGAACTATGGCTACACCTTC. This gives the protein CASRAGNYGYTF.

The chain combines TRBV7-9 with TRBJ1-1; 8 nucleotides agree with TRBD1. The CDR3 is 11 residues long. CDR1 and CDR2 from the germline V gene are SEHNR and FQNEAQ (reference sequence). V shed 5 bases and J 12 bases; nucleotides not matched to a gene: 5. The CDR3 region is CASSLTGGSFF. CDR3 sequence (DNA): TGTGCCAGCAGCCTTACAGGGGGGTCTTTCTTT.

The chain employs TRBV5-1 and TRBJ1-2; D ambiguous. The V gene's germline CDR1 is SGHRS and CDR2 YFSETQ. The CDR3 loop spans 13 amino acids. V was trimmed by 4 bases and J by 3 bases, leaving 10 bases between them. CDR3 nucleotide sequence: TGCGCCAGCAGCCCCTACGCGGACTATGGCTACACCTTC. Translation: CASSPYADYGYTF.

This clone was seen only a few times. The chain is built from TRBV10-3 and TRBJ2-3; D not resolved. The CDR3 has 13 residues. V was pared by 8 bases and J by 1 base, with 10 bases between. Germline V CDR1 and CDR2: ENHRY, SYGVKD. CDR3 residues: CAIGSAGTDTQYF. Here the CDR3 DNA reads TGTGCCATCGGCAGCGCAGGCACAGATACGCAGTATTTT.

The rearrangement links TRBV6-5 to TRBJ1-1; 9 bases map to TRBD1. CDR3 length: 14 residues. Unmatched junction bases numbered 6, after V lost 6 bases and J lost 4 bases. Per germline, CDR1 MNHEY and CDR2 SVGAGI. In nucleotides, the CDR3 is TGTGCCAGCAGCCCCCTGGACAGGGGCACTGAAGCTTTCTTT. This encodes CASSPLDRGTEAFF.

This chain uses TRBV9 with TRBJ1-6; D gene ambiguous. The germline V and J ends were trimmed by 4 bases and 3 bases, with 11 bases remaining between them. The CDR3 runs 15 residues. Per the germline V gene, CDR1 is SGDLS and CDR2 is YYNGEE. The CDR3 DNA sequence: TGTGCCAGCAGCTCCACGGATAACTATAATTCACCCCTCCACTTT. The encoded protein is CASSSTDNYNSPLHF.

The DNA of the CDR3 is TGTGCCAGCAGCCCCCGGGGACCAGATACGCAGTATTTT. Amino acids: CASSPRGPDTQYF. The chain links TRBV7-9 to TRBJ2-3; D may match TRBD1 or TRBD2 (5 bases each). V was pared by 5 bases and J by 4 bases, with 10 bases between. This CDR3 region has 13 residues. CDR1 is SEHNR and CDR2 is FQNEAQ in the germline V gene (reference sequence).